The clone carrying this T cell receptor (beta chain) was counted a single time. Its antigen remains unknown. This sample was taken from a study of T cells in Graves' hyperthyroidism and ophthalmopathy. Findings of the study overall: In the analysis, a 13 V-J model separated ophthalmopathy from stable hyperthyroidism. With a median lead of approximately 6.4 months before onset, the model predicted ophthalmopathy.

The study left out patients who had uncontrolled infection, other autoimmune disease, pregnancy or lactation. The diagnostic basis comprised clinical symptoms, serum thyroxine and TRAb, thyroid ultrasound and orbital computed tomography. Amplified TCR beta CDR3 regions derived from RNA transcripts. The HTBI set primed first-round TCR CDR3 RT-PCR. In TCRdb, the multiplex PCR reads were re-called with MiXCR into one record per CDR3 protein. In the table there are hundreds of thousands of distinct CDR3 sequences, approximately 42% of which are singletons. V trimming: 1 base; J trimming: 7 bases; junction bases outside the gene matches: 5. CDR3 length equals 14 residues. Germline CDR1 SEHNR, CDR2 FQNEAQ (reference sequence).

This chain links TRBV7-9 with TRBJ1-2; 8 positions match TRBD1. The specimen sequenced was peripheral blood or thyroid tissue (not recorded which). This clonotype was sampled from an adult man with Graves' disease, either hyperthyroidism or ophthalmopathy (not recorded which). The CDR3 protein is CASSLVTGGTGYTF. Here the CDR3 DNA reads TGTGCCAGCAGCTTAGTCACAGGGGGTACTGGCTACACCTTC.